This T cell receptor beta chain was documented in a study of T cells after yellow fever vaccination. Regarding the study as a whole: The booster response re-showed most primary clones: around 97% CD4, almost 90% CD8. Weaker overall, the secondary response nonetheless peaked faster (day 5 versus 15).

This clonotype was counted between two and nine times. Its specificity is unknown. TCRdb re-analysed the 5' RACE reads in MiXCR, keeping a single row per CDR3 protein. The profile covers 150,000 to 200,000 distinct CDR3 sequences, with 5.5% to 7.5% appearing a single time and roughly 3% taken by the ten largest. V gave up 1 base and J gave up 5 bases, with 2 bases separating them. Germline CDR1 reads MNHEY; CDR2 reads SVGAGI. The CDR3 extends over 11 amino acids. This TCR came from a man younger than 35 who received the YFV17D yellow fever vaccine. The J gene is TRBJ2-5, the V gene TRBV6-5; D unclear. This sample comprised CD4+ T cells sorted from PBMCs, obtained on the day of the first yellow fever vaccination. In DNA, the CDR3 is TGTGCCAGCAGTTACTATGAGACCCAGTACTTC. This codes for CASSYYETQYF.